The T cell receptor (beta chain) described here comes from a study of cytomegalovirus exposure and HLA in healthy donors (dated by TCRdb to 2016 to 2017). With respect to the entire study: According to an earlier analysis of several hundred of the donors, about 179 million T cells yielded over 100 million unique TCR beta sequences and approximately 280 Gb of sequence data. An early release that covered around 590 HLA-typed donors contained about 300 gigabases of sequencing data and 75 million to 100 million unique TCR sequences. Of the roughly 400 genotyped donors, roughly 85% fell in the genetic ancestry cluster associated with self-reported Caucasian donors. The study aimed to test whether cataloging public T cell receptors could reveal signatures of past pathogen exposure. The study used immunosequencing to profile the T cell repertoires of more than 650 subjects and linked those repertoires to cytomegalovirus serostatus. A separate validation cohort of about 110 different subjects was used in addition to the roughly 670-subject first cohort. High-throughput TCR immunosequencing, statistical association of individual TCRs with disease status, and machine learning were combined to predict cytomegalovirus infection status. A later analysis re-analyzed previously published TCR beta repertoires from 660 or so donors and added high-resolution HLA genotyping to study TCR occurrence patterns. The later analysis used no new phenotypic data to find candidate immune exposures, relying instead on TCR beta sequences and their occurrence across donors. In an earlier analysis of a few hundred of the donors, high-throughput TCR beta sequencing was used to judge whether each TCR beta V gene segment behaved as functional or pseudogenic. Donor age, sex, ethnicity and CMV serostatus were compiled together with the repertoire data. In a later genetic analysis, genome-wide SNP genotypes for about 55% of the roughly 700 donors were used, and that subset was treated as a discovery cohort. All discovery cohort repertoires had been generated on a single sequencing platform. HLA typing included class I and class II loci at four-digit resolution. The number of typed donors differed by locus: roughly 620-630 for A, B, C, DRB1 and DQB1; about 520 for DQA1; fewer than 610 for DPA1; and roughly 490 for DPB1. A few DR-DQ haplotypes were handled as single units for association and clustering because linkage in the cohort was strong. On average, about 200,000 unique TCR beta nucleotide sequences were sequenced per donor among 398 genotyped donors of the cohort, with 15% to 20% of those sequences being non-productive. Study-level results and caveats: CMV serostatus was the only immune exposure information available for the cohort. A total of 150 to 200 TCR beta chains were listed by the study as associated with cytomegalovirus. Specific HLA alleles were associated with 15,000 to 20,000 TCR beta sequences at a false discovery rate of 0.05 in a later analysis. Most TCR sequences were seen in very few donors, while some public TCRs were found in many individuals. Linkage disequilibrium might explain the correlated functional status among segregating V segments, but an unknown experimental factor could not be ruled out. Most CMV-associated TCR beta chains appeared to be HLA-restricted in a later analysis, and the HLA associations seemed to be driven largely by CMV exposure. Broadly in line with IMGT annotations, most TCR beta V segments showed up in productive rearrangements about 87% or about 30% of the time in an earlier analysis of 450 to 750 of the donors. Because HLA typing was missing for some donors at each locus, association tests included only the typed subset. Because counts were too low, more than 15 rarely observed V segments, including chromosome 9 orphons, were excluded from the earlier analysis of 587 of the donors. In a later analysis, several top co-occurrence clusters were reported to appear linked to parvovirus B19, influenza, CMV and Epstein-Barr virus. A later analysis found that HLA-associated TCR beta chains were more clonally expanded and had lower generation probabilities than equally common non-associated chains. A group of highly shared sequence variants was considered likely to be a technical artifact of the sequencing pipeline. Some IMGT-functional V segments, including TRBV6-2 and TRBV6-3, could not be distinguished by the 87-base-pair reads and were therefore excluded. It was suggested by the authors that the approach could potentially be generalized to other disease states and immunological phenotypes. Roughly uniform sequencing depth across donors was assumed in presence/absence analyses, although this assumption may not hold. In a later genetic analysis, fewer N-insertions in productive TCRs were reported among donors in an Asian-associated ancestry cluster than the 666-donor mean. In a later genetic analysis, a missense DCLRE1C variant was associated with V-gene and J-gene trimming of TCR beta chains, and the association was replicated in an independent cohort. A further reported finding was that TCR beta sequences accurately predicted the HLA-A and HLA-B alleles for most subjects in the first cohort. In this cohort, only TCR beta chains were sequenced, and detectable features were limited by the absence of alpha or paired-chain data. When HLA alleles, especially DR and DQ, strongly co-occurred, TCR associations were difficult to assign to individual alleles. According to a later analysis, TCR association rates differed among HLA loci, with DRB1 alleles showing the most associated TCRs and HLA-C alleles showing the fewest. The classifier was reported to diagnose cytomegalovirus status with high specificity and sensitivity in both the original cohort and the validation cohort. Three of the identified cytomegalovirus-associated TCR beta chains were confirmed in vitro to be specific for cytomegalovirus antigens.

The receptor library was made with the immunoSEQ multiplex PCR assay. A mixture of 60 forward primers for TCR Vbeta segments and 13 reverse primers for TCR Jbeta segments was used in the multiplex PCR. Amplification of the CDR3 region of rearranged TCR beta genes was performed with a multiplex PCR assay on genomic DNA. The Illumina HiSeq System was used to sequence the amplified TCR beta libraries as 87-base-pair reads. For the original study's pipeline: Across the 700 or so repertoires, a later analysis counted approximately 75 million unique TCR beta chains, 9.5 million to 13 million of which were shared by at least two donors. A nearest-neighbor algorithm error-corrected the raw reads and collapsed the reads into unique sequences, merging closely related sequences to remove PCR and sequencing errors. V, D and J gene segments were assigned by aligning CDR3 sequences to IMGT reference sequences. For a sequence to be retained, a match of at least six nucleotides to both a V gene segment and a J gene segment was required. A rearrangement was called productive if the CDR3 had no stop codons and remained in frame with V and J, and every other rearrangement was called non-productive. CDR3 was defined according to IMGT convention as the region running from the second conserved V-encoded cysteine to the conserved J-encoded phenylalanine. Sequences without an unambiguous match to a single V gene segment were excluded from the earlier analysis of a few hundred of the donors. In an earlier analysis of around 600 of the donors, V segments were called functional above 56.7% productive rearrangements and were called segregating when the between-donor standard deviation exceeded 5%. A statistical classification framework was built for diagnosing cytomegalovirus status from the catalog of TCR beta chain sequences. V and J gene assignment, in a later analysis, came from comparing TCR nucleotide sequences with IMGT/GENE-DB human TR gene sequences. The TCRdist pipeline was used in a later analysis to assign CDR3 sequences and most-parsimonious VDJ recombination scenarios. In a later analysis, every TCR beta chain was defined by the combination of its CDR3 amino acid sequence and its V-gene family, and reads without a unique V-gene family were dropped. In a later analysis, 550 to 650 highly shared, low-generation-probability nucleotide sequences were removed to address suspected cross-contamination and a sequencing artifact. In a later analysis, a clonal expansion index for each public chain was calculated from normalized within-repertoire ranks of inferred template counts. Generation probabilities in a later analysis came from a VDJ recombination model fitted to out-of-frame rearrangements, and those results were checked against IGoR. In a later analysis, TCR-TCR, TCR-HLA and TCR-CMV co-occurrence was scored with hypergeometric tests, and a repertoire-size bias correction was applied to TCR pairs. To estimate false discovery rates, a later analysis permuted the HLA or CMV assignments 20 times. In a later analysis, co-occurring TCRs were grouped using DBSCAN, and TCRdist sequence similarity was added for clustering within HLA-allele-positive subsets. For co-occurrence clustering, repertoires with fewer than 30,000 or more than 120,000 public chains were excluded, along with roughly 5 repertoires with anomalous nucleotide sharing. What TCRdb holds here is the immuneACCESS table cut down to in-frame rearrangements. Part of the clones is not present; checked against another copy, under half of the missing clones reflect an unresolved V gene, and the others are unexplained. V, J and clone size were drawn from that table, and D and trimming were deduced from the DNA. Present in this sample are 200,000 to 300,000 clones, 82% of which were seen just once. The ten largest clones take up 5.4% of the sample.

About this clone itself: It has no known antigen specificity. No base quality information exists; no much larger clone differs at one position.

In the germline V gene, CDR1 corresponds to SQVTM and CDR2 to ANQGSEA. The junction shows trimming of 3 bases on V and 2 bases on J, plus 22 bases between the germline ends. The CDR3 spans 17 residues, from the cysteine through the phenylalanine. Of the read, only the CDR3 DNA is kept; its 51 bases are in frame from base 1. The cohort was made up of approximately 700 healthy bone marrow donors. Cohort members were all nominally healthy when sampled, although unrecorded immune exposures were likely present. The donor was CMV seropositive and belonged to the group of 250 to 300 seropositive cohort members. Every donor gave a peripheral blood sample, and the peripheral blood mononuclear cells from that sample were used for TCR beta sequencing. Genomic DNA extraction from the blood cell samples was performed with the Qiagen DNeasy Blood Extraction Kit.

Sequenced input: PBMCs. This receptor was identified in a woman aged 40 to 50 in good health and CMV-seropositive. The chain is made from TRBV29-1 and TRBJ1-1; the D region possibly corresponds to TRBD1 (6 bases align). The CDR3 reads CSVDSNRASGINTEAFF. The bases are TGCAGCGTTGATTCGAACAGGGCGTCGGGCATAAACACTGAAGCTTTCTTT.